A single TCR beta chain is shown here with its context. The source of the sample is a study of blood T cell repertoires in COVID-19. Across the study: Collection of acute and convalescent COVID-19 samples took place in the United States, Italy and Spain. T cells, B-cell-depleted T cells, or PBMCs supplied cDNA or gDNA.

The data were produced by immunoSEQ multiplex PCR, yet TCRdb's version contains in-frame clones alone and is incomplete. The sample consists of some 100,000 clones, 85% to 90% of them appearing once. Germline-derived CDR1 and CDR2 are SGHVS and FQNEAQ. This CDR3 has 15 amino acids. Between the trimmed V and J ends, which lost 6 bases and 5 bases, there was a span of 19 bases. This sequence was found in a human donor with acute or convalescent COVID-19. The donor label of this sample is uncertain. This rearrangement joins TRBV7-8 to TRBJ2-5; tentatively, D is TRBD2 (5 bases). The sample taken for sequencing was peripheral blood. The CDR3 nucleotides read TGTGCCAGCAGGACCTTCGCTAGCATTTGGGAGACCCAGTACTTC. Residues: CASRTFASIWETQYF.